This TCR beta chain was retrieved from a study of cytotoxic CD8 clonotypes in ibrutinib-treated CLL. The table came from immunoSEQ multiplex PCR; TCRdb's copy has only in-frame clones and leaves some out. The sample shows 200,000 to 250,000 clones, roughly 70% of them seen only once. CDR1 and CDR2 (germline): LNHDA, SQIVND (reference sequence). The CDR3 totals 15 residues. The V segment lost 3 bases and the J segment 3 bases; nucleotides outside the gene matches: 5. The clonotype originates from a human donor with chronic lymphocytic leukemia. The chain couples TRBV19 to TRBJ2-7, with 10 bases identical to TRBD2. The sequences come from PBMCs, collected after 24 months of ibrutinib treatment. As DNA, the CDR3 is TGTGCCAGTAGTATGGCACTAGCGGGGCTCTACGAGCAGTACTTC. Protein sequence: CASSMALAGLYEQYF. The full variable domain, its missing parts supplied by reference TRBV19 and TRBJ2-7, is DGGITQSPKYLFRKEGQNVTLSCEQNLNHDAMYWYRQDPGQGLRLIYYSQIVNDFQKGDIAEGYSVSREKKESFPLTVTSAQKNPTAFYLCASSMALAGLYEQYFGPGTRLTVT.